A single T cell receptor beta chain is shown here with its context. Trimming left V 2 bases short and J 6 bases short, with 5 bases between. CDR3 length equals 11 residues. CDR1 is MDHEN and CDR2 is SYDVKM in the germline V gene. Here immunoSEQ multiplex PCR was the method, and the copy in TCRdb shows in-frame clones only, minus some. The table lists tens of thousands of clones, around nine tenths of them singletons. The data stem from a study of T cell responses to AZD1222 COVID-19 vaccine. The specimen comprised peripheral blood, sampled 28 days after the second AZD1222 dose. The source of this sequence is an adult who received the AZD1222 COVID-19 vaccine. The chain combines TRBV28 with TRBJ2-7, with a weak D call TRBD2 (5 bases). The CDR3 DNA follows: TGTGCCAGCAGTTTACGGGGCGAGCAGTACTTC. Protein: CASSLRGEQYF.